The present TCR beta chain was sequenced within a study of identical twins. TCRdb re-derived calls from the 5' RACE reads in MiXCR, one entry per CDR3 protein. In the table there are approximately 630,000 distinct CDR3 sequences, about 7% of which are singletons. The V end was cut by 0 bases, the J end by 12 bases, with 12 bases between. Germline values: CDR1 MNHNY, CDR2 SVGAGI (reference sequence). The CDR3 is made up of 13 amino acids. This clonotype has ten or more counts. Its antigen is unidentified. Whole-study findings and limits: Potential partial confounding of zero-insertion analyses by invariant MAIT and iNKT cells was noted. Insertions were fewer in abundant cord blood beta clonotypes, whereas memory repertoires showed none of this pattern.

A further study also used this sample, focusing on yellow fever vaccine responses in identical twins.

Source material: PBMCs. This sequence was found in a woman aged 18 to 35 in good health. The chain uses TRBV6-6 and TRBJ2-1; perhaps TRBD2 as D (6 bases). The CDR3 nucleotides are TGTGCCAGCAGTTACTCGAACCAGGAGGGGCAGTTCTTC. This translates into CASSYSNQEGQFF.